This T cell receptor (beta chain) was captured in a study of T-cell memory formation after mild COVID-19. MiXCR, run by TCRdb on the 5' RACE reads, gives a single entry per CDR3 protein. The repertoire holds about 140,000 distinct CDR3 sequences, 14% seen once, with about 29% in the top ten. V lost 5 bases, J lost 3 bases, and 17 bases lay in between. CDR1 and CDR2 (germline): DFQATT, SNEGSKA (reference sequence). The CDR3 runs to 15 residues. V usage is TRBV20-1 and J usage is TRBJ1-5; D is undetermined. Input material: PBMCs or a T cell subset sorted from them (not recorded which). The origin of this receptor is an adult woman who had mild COVID-19 (a few samples of this study predate the infection). Cell type and time point are not known. CDR3 region: CSAHPGPLSNQPQHF. In nucleotides, the CDR3 is TGCAGTGCTCATCCTGGACCTCTCTCCAATCAGCCCCAGCATTTT.